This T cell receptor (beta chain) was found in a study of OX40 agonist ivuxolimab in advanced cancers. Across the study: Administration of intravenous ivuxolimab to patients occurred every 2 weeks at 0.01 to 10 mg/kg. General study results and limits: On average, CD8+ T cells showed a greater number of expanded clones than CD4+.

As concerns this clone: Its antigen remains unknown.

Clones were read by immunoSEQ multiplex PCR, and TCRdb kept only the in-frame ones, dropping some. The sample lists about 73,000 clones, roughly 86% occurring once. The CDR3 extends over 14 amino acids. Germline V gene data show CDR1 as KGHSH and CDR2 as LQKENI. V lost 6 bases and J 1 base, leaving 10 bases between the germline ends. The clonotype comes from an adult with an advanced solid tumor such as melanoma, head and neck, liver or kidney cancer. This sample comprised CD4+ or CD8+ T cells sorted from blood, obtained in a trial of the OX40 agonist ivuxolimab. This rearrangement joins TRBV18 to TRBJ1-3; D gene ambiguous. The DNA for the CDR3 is TGTGCCAGCTCCTCAGGAGATTCTGGAAACACCATATATTTT. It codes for CASSSGDSGNTIYF.